This entry is about one TCR beta chain. Its antigen is currently unknown. A second roughly 7 to 12 cycle PCR used barcoded and J-beta primers. Carrying 12 random nucleotides, a template-switch adaptor labeled each individual cDNA molecule. MiXCR was run by TCRdb on the 5' RACE reads, yielding one entry per CDR3 protein. The table includes some 1.1 million distinct CDR3 sequences, around two fifths detected once. Each sample used at least 6 million PBMCs. This specimen comes from a study of blood T cells in healthy people across ages. General study results and limits: Relative to aged donors, long-lived donors carried more naive CD4+ cells and displayed higher diversity.

The source material was blood. This TCR came from a man aged 18 to 29 in good health.

In DNA form, the CDR3 reads TGTGCCAGCAGTTACGGGTTGCGGGGTGGTCCGAACACTGAAGCTTTCTTT. It specifies CASSYGLRGGPNTEAFF. This chain connects TRBV6-5 to TRBJ1-1; D uncertain. CDR3 size: 17 residues. V was pared by 2 bases and J by 1 base, with 17 bases between. Germline V gives CDR1 MNHEY, CDR2 SVGAGI.